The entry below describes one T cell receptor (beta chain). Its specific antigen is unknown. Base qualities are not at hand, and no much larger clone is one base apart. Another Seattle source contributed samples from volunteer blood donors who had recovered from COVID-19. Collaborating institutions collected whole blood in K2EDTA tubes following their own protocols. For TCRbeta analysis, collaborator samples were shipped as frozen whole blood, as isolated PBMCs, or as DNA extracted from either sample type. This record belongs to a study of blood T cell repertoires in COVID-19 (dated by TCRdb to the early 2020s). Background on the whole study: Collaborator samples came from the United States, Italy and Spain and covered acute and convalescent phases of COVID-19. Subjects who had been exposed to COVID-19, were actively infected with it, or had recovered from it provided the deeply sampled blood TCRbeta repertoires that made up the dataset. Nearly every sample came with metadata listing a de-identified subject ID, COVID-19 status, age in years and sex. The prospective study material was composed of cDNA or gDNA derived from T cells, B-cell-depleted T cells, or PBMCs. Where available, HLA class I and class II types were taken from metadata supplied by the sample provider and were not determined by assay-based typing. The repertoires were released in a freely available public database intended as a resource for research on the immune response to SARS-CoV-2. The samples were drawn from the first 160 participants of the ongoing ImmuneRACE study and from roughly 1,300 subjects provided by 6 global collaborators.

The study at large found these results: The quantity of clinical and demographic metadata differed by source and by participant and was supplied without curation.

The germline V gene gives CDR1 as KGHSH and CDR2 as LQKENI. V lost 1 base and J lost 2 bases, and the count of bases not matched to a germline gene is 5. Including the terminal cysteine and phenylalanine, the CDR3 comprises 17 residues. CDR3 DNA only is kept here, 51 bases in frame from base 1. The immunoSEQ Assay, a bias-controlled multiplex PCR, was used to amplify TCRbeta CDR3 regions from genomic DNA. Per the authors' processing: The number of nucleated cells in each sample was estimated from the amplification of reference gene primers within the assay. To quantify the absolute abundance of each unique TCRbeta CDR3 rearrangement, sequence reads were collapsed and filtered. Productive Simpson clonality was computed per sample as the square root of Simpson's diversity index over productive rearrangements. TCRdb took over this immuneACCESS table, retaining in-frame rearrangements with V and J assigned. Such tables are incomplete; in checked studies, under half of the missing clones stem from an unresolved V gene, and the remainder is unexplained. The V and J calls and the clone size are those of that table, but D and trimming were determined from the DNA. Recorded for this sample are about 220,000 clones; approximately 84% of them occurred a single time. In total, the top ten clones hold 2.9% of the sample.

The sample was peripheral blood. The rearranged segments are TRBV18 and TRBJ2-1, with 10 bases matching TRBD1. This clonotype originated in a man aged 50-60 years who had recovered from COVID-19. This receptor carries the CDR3 CASSPLAGTGAYNEQFF. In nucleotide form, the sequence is TGTGCCAGCTCACCACTGGCCGGGACAGGGGCCTACAATGAGCAGTTCTTC.